One and the same sample provided the 25 T cell receptor beta chains below, sequenced in a study of OX40 agonist ivuxolimab in advanced cancers. Libraries were prepared by immunoSEQ multiplex PCR; TCRdb keeps only in-frame clonotypes and omits some of them. The data hold 100,000 to 120,000 clones, with 80% to 95% observed a single time. The specimen was CD4+ or CD8+ T cells sorted from blood, collected in a trial of the OX40 agonist ivuxolimab. The receptors shown here come from an adult with an advanced solid tumor such as melanoma, head and neck, liver or kidney cancer.

This clone has a single count. The chain recombines TRBV4-2 with TRBJ2-1; D might be TRBD2 (6 bases). The V gene lost 7 bases and the J gene lost 4 bases, with 11 bases spanning the gap. The CDR3 is 13 amino acids. From germline, CDR1 is LGHNA and CDR2 YNFKEQ. The CDR3 protein is CASTGTGYNEQFF. The CDR3 DNA follows: TGTGCCAGCACCGGGACTGGATACAATGAGCAGTTCTTC.

The rearrangement joins TRBV6-1 to TRBJ2-3; 7 bases fit TRBD2. Germline CDR1 and CDR2: MNHNS and SASEGT. Germline trimming cut 3 bases from V and 3 bases from J; bases unmatched to any gene: 9. The CDR3 is 16 residues long. CDR3 sequence (DNA): TGTGCCAGCAGTGATTGGGCCCCGGGGGGTACAGATACGCAGTATTTT. This translates into CASSDWAPGGTDTQYF.

The table lists this clone with a count of one. This rearrangement joins TRBV5-6 to TRBJ2-3; D remains unclear. The CDR3 extends over 16 amino acids. Trimming left V 2 bases short and J 0 bases short, with 13 bases between. Per the germline V gene, CDR1 is SGHDT and CDR2 is YYEEEE. The CDR3 DNA reads TGTGCCAGCAGCTTCCTTGGGCCCGGAAGCACAGATACGCAGTATTTT. As protein: CASSFLGPGSTDTQYF.

Here the CDR3 DNA reads TGTGCCAGCACGACTGTGGGAGGGCCACCAGATACGCAGTATTTT. Translation gives CASTTVGGPPDTQYF. The J gene is TRBJ2-3, the V gene TRBV6-5, with 7 bases fitting TRBD2. V trimming: 7 bases; J trimming: 4 bases; junction bases outside the gene matches: 11. CDR1 and CDR2 (germline): MNHEY, SVGAGI. The CDR3 has 15 residues.

The chain links TRBV19 to TRBJ1-1, with D unresolved. This CDR3 region has 13 residues. V gave up 7 bases and J gave up 4 bases, with 13 bases separating them. From germline, CDR1 is LNHDA and CDR2 SQIVND (reference sequence). The CDR3 is CASIPYTGTEAFF. The CDR3 DNA is TGTGCCAGTATCCCCTATACGGGCACTGAAGCTTTCTTT. The full variable domain, with the rest looked up from reference TRBV19 and TRBJ1-1, is DGGITQSPKYLFRKEGQNVTLSCEQNLNHDAMYWYRQDPGQGLRLIYYSQIVNDFQKGDIAEGYSVSREKKESFPLTVTSAQKNPTAFYLCASIPYTGTEAFFGQGTRLTVV.

The count of this clone is one. In DNA form, the CDR3 reads TGTGCCAGCAGCTTAGCGTCTAGCACAGATACGCAGTATTTT. Protein product: CASSLASSTDTQYF. This chain links TRBV6-1 with TRBJ2-3; tentatively, D is TRBD2 (5 bases). Deletions cut 6 bases from V and 0 bases from J, with 10 bases between. This CDR3 contains 14 residues. Germline V gives CDR1 MNHNS, CDR2 SASEGT.

The J gene is TRBJ1-2, the V gene TRBV5-4, with D possibly matching TRBD1 (6 bases). This CDR3 comprises 17 residues. In germline, CDR1 is SGHNT, CDR2 YYREEE (reference sequence). V was pared by 0 bases and J by 3 bases, with 18 bases between. CDR3 sequence reads: CASSLARTVGSDYGYTF. The CDR3 DNA is TGTGCCAGCAGCTTGGCAAGGACAGTGGGTTCTGACTATGGCTACACCTTC.

This chain connects TRBV2 to TRBJ2-7, with D possibly called TRBD1 or TRBD2 (5 bases each). Trimming pared 6 bases from V and 1 base from J, leaving 19 bases between. In germline, CDR1 is SNHLY, CDR2 FYNNEI. The CDR3 loop spans 16 amino acids. CDR3 sequence: CASSAQTGPGSYEQYF. The CDR3 nucleotides read TGTGCCAGCAGCGCCCAAACGGGGCCAGGTTCCTACGAGCAGTACTTC.

This chain uses TRBV30 with TRBJ2-5; D may be TRBD1 (6 bases). V lost 3 bases and J lost 3, with 14 bases in between. Germline CDR1 is GTSNPN and CDR2 is SVGIG (reference sequence). CDR3 size: 14 residues. The CDR3 protein is CAWRILGAEETQYF. For the CDR3, the DNA is TGTGCCTGGAGGATTCTGGGGGCTGAAGAGACCCAGTACTTC.

The chain is built from TRBV7-2 and TRBJ2-7; 9 bases match TRBD1. The germline CDR1 and CDR2 sequences are SGHTA and FQGNSA. The CDR3 length is 16 residues. The ends lost 5 bases at V and 1 base at J; junction bases unmatched: 9. DNA of the CDR3: TGTGCCAGCAGCCCACTACAGGGGGCGCGGTCCTACGAGCAGTACTTC. It codes for CASSPLQGARSYEQYF.

The chain combines TRBV29-1 with TRBJ1-2, with a possible D match to TRBD1 (5 bases). The germline V gene has CDR1 SQVTM and CDR2 ANQGSEA. Trimming shortened V by 5 bases and J by 4 bases, and 17 bases separated the two germline ends. The CDR3 runs to 14 residues. CDR3 nucleotides: TGCAGCGTTCTCACTCTCGACAGACTCTATGGCTACACCTTC. Its translation is CSVLTLDRLYGYTF.

The V and J genes are TRBV2 and TRBJ1-2; TRBD1 matches 8 bases. In germline, CDR1 is SNHLY, CDR2 FYNNEI. Losses at the gene ends were 4 bases for V and 6 bases for J; bases not matched to a gene: 7. There are 14 residues in the CDR3. The CDR3 region is CASSARQGANGYTF. Here the CDR3 DNA reads TGTGCCAGCAGTGCCCGGCAGGGGGCGAATGGCTACACCTTC. The entire variable domain, with the rest obtained from reference TRBV2 and TRBJ1-2, is as follows: EPEVTQTPSHQVTQMGQEVILRCVPISNHLYFYWYRQILGQKVEFLVSFYNNEISEKSEIFDDQFSVERPDGSNFTLKIRSTKLEDSAMYFCASSARQGANGYTFGSGTRLTVV.

The chain joins TRBV4-2 to TRBJ2-7; a weak D match, TRBD2 (6 bases). The CDR3 loop spans 14 amino acids. V was trimmed by 3 bases and J by 1 base, leaving 10 bases between them. CDR1 and CDR2 (germline): LGHNA, YNFKEQ. This chain's CDR3 is CASSHSGPSYEQYF. The DNA for the CDR3 is TGTGCCAGCAGCCACAGCGGGCCATCCTACGAGCAGTACTTC.

This clone showed up just once. It is unclear where the CDR3 begins or ends on the DNA, so no DNA is shown, and the CDR3 is as TCRdb lists it. The chain couples TRBV21-1 to TRBJ2-7; the table's D call TRBD2 went unverified against the DNA. TRBV21-1 represents a pseudogene. Both ends counted, the CDR3 spans 16 residues. This CDR3 is CASRYNCGANPYEQYF.

The genes are TRBV6-6 and TRBJ1-3; a weak D match, TRBD1 (5 bases). The CDR3 is 14 amino acids. From germline, CDR1 is MNHNY and CDR2 SVGAGI (reference sequence). Trimming cost V 5 bases and J 1 base, with 9 bases left between them. The CDR3, as DNA: TGTGCCAGCAGTCTCGGGGGATCTGGAAACACCATATATTTT. Its protein is CASSLGGSGNTIYF.

V and J are TRBV29-1 and TRBJ1-2; no definite D call. This CDR3 is built from 12 residues. Trimming took off 4 bases at V and 3 bases at J, with 9 bases between the two ends. Germline V gene sequence: CDR1 SQVTM, CDR2 ANQGSEA. The CDR3 DNA is TGCAGCGTTGCAGAAGTGGACTATGGCTACACCTTC. Its protein is CSVAEVDYGYTF.

The chain combines TRBV5-1 with TRBJ1-1; the D is unclear. Germline CDR1 and CDR2: SGHRS and YFSETQ. The CDR3 loop spans 13 amino acids. Deletions cut 0 bases from V and 5 bases from J, with 8 bases between. CDR3 sequence (DNA): TGCGCCAGCAGCTTGGCGGACGAAACTGAAGCTTTCTTT. Translating it yields CASSLADETEAFF.

V is TRBV15 and J is TRBJ2-5, with TRBD2 identical over 9 bases. Germline-derived CDR1 and CDR2 are LNHNV and YYDKDF (reference sequence). The V and J ends lost 0 bases and 2 bases, in that order; junction bases with no gene match: 13. This CDR3 has 19 amino acids. Here the CDR3 reads CATSRERASGVGAQETQYF. DNA for the CDR3: TGTGCCACCAGCAGAGAGAGGGCTAGCGGGGTGGGGGCACAAGAGACCCAGTACTTC.

V and J are TRBV4-2 and TRBJ2-7; no firm D call. Trimming pared 0 bases from V and 2 bases from J, leaving 5 bases between. Germline V gene lookup returns CDR1 LGHNA and CDR2 YNFKEQ. This CDR3 region has 13 residues. CDR3 nucleotide sequence: TGTGCCAGCAGCCAAGAAGTACCCTACGAGCAGTACTTC. Protein product: CASSQEVPYEQYF.

The gene calls are TRBV5-4 and TRBJ2-7; 7 bases agree with TRBD1. Germline lookup yields CDR1 SGHNT and CDR2 YYREEE (reference sequence). CDR3 length: 15 amino acids. Unmatched junction bases numbered 7, after V lost 4 bases and J lost 0 bases. The CDR3 spells CASSRQGDFSYEQYF. Here the CDR3 DNA reads TGTGCCAGCAGCAGACAGGGTGACTTCTCCTACGAGCAGTACTTC.

The chain carries TRBV30 and TRBJ1-5; 11 nucleotides agree with TRBD1. From germline, CDR1 is GTSNPN and CDR2 SVGIG (reference sequence). V lost 5 bases and J lost 5; bases outside the gene matches: 2. This CDR3 has 13 residues. In DNA form, the CDR3 reads TGTGCCTGGGGGACAGGGGGAGATCAGCCCCAGCATTTT. Translated, it gives CAWGTGGDQPQHF.

The rearrangement links TRBV27 to TRBJ1-5, with D tentatively TRBD1 (5 bases). The CDR3 sequence is 13 residues long. Trimming removed 1 base at V and 6 bases at J, with 7 bases between. CDR1 and CDR2 (germline): MNHEY, SMNVEV (reference sequence). CDR3 loop: CASSLWGGQPQHF. DNA of the CDR3: TGTGCCAGCAGTTTATGGGGGGGTCAGCCCCAGCATTTT.

This chain joins TRBV11-3 and TRBJ2-3, with TRBD1 matching 9 bases. Germline CDR1 and CDR2: SGHNT and YENEEA. This CDR3 region has 16 residues. Trimming cost V 2 bases and J 2 bases; bases outside gene matches: 5. CDR3 in DNA: TGTGCCAGCAGCTTACCCTGGGACAGGGTCACAGATACGCAGTATTTT. Translation: CASSLPWDRVTDTQYF.

The chain recombines TRBV2 with TRBJ1-1, with 7 bases identical to TRBD1. Germline trimming cut 5 bases from V and 8 bases from J; bases unmatched to any gene: 2. CDR3 size: 11 residues. CDR1 is SNHLY and CDR2 is FYNNEI in the germline V gene. The CDR3 DNA sequence: TGTGCCAGCAGTCCGGACAGGGAAGCTTTCTTT. It yields the protein CASSPDREAFF.

The V and J genes are TRBV6-5 and TRBJ2-3, with unresolved D. CDR1 and CDR2 (germline): MNHEY, SVGAGI. CDR3 length: 14 amino acids. The ends were cut back, 6 bases at V and 1 base at J, with 11 bases in the middle. Written as DNA, the CDR3 is TGTGCCAGCAGCGTGTTCGGGCGCACAGATACGCAGTATTTT. This sequence encodes CASSVFGRTDTQYF.